The 19 T cell receptor beta chains presented below share a single source sample, sequenced in a study of blood T cell repertoires in COVID-19. Only in-frame clones appear in the TCRdb table, and some are missing; sequencing was by immunoSEQ multiplex PCR. Among approximately 97,000 clones, around 84% were seen once, and the ten largest hold around 4.5%. Sequencing was carried out using peripheral blood. Receptors were obtained from a human donor in a cohort sampled during active COVID-19.

Comment on this clone: One junction end disagrees with the germline gene, perhaps due to a read error. The chain combines TRBV11-3 with TRBJ2-1, with 8 bases fitting TRBD2. From germline, CDR1 is SGHNT and CDR2 YENEEA. CDR3 size: 16 residues. For the CDR3, the DNA is TGTGCCAGCAGTTTAGCCGGGACAAGGGGCCGGGGGGGGCAGTTCTTC. It codes for CASSLAGTRGRGGQFF.

The chain combines TRBV11-2 with TRBJ1-2, with D possibly TRBD1 on 6 matching bases. The ends were cut back, 4 bases at V and 8 bases at J, with 23 bases in the middle. The CDR3 is 16 residues long. Germline-derived CDR1 and CDR2 are SGHAT and FQNNGV. The CDR3 loop is CASSSWGRQGIKGYTF. CDR3 nucleotides: TGTGCCAGCAGCTCATGGGGTAGGCAGGGGATAAAAGGCTACACCTTC.

CDR3 in DNA: TGTGCCAGTAGAATACAGGGGGCCGCTTCACCCCTCCACTTT. This translates into CASRIQGAASPLHF. The rearrangement links TRBV19 to TRBJ1-6; 9 nucleotides align to TRBD1. The CDR3 runs 14 residues. From germline, CDR1 is LNHDA and CDR2 SQIVND (reference sequence). With 6 bases clipped from V and 9 bases from J, the junction kept 6 bases outside the gene matches. Filled out from reference TRBV19 and TRBJ1-6, the complete variable domain reads DGGITQSPKYLFRKEGQNVTLSCEQNLNHDAMYWYRQDPGQGLRLIYYSQIVNDFQKGDIAEGYSVSREKKESFPLTVTSAQKNPTAFYLCASRIQGAASPLHFGNGTRLTVT.

The chain couples TRBV5-1 to TRBJ2-5; 7 positions match TRBD1. The CDR3 is 15 residues long. The J segment lost 1 base and the V segment lost 4 bases, leaving 7 bases of the junction unmatched. Germline CDR1 is SGHRS and CDR2 is YFSETQ. The DNA of the CDR3 is TGCGCCAGCAGCACCCAGACAGGGCTCCAAGAGACCCAGTACTTC. Translating it yields CASSTQTGLQETQYF.

The chain carries TRBV14 and TRBJ2-2, with TRBD1 as a possible D gene (5 bases). This CDR3 spans 16 amino acids. V lost 0 bases to trimming and J lost 5 bases, with 13 bases between them. The V gene's germline CDR1 is SGHDN and CDR2 FVKESK. The CDR3 loop is CASSQEWTPWTGELFF. The DNA for the CDR3 is TGTGCCAGCAGCCAAGAGTGGACACCGTGGACCGGGGAGCTGTTTTTT.

The rearrangement joins TRBV28 to TRBJ1-4, with a weak D call TRBD1 (6 bases). The V and J ends lost 5 bases and 2 bases respectively, with 15 bases between them. Looked up from germline, CDR1 is MDHEN and CDR2 is SYDVKM. CDR3 length: 16 amino acids. The CDR3 nucleotides are TGTGCCAGCAGTCGGCGGGGGCTGGGCACTAATGAAAAACTGTTTTTT. It specifies CASSRRGLGTNEKLFF.

This sequence joins TRBV5-1 and TRBJ2-7; the D is unclear. The CDR3 has 15 residues. Deletions cut 0 bases from V and 2 bases from J, with 12 bases between. The V gene's germline CDR1 is SGHRS and CDR2 YFSETQ. For the CDR3, the DNA is TGCGCCAGCAGCTTGGAGGCACGGAGCGCCTACGAGCAGTACTTC. Its translation: CASSLEARSAYEQYF.

This clone was seen just once. The chain uses TRBV10-2 and TRBJ2-2; D might be TRBD2 (7 bases). Germline loops: CDR1 WSHSY, CDR2 SAAADI. CDR3 length: 17 amino acids. V was pared by 3 bases and J by 7 bases, with 21 bases between. The CDR3 sequence: CASSDPPWGGLGGELFF. CDR3 sequence (DNA): TGCGCCAGCAGTGACCCTCCGTGGGGGGGCCTGGGCGGGGAGCTGTTTTTT.

This rearrangement joins TRBV5-3 to TRBJ1-1; D is undetermined. TRBV5-3 is treated as an ORF (open reading frame) with a function not yet certain. V lost 4 bases, J lost 3 bases, and 13 bases lay in between. The CDR3 totals 14 residues. In DNA form, the CDR3 reads TGTGCCAGAAGCCTGTGTATTCCGGACACTGAAGCTTTCTTT. It codes for CARSLCIPDTEAFF.

The chain combines TRBV4-3 with TRBJ1-5; D is perhaps TRBD1 (5 bases). Trimming cost V 1 base and J 7 bases, with 8 bases left between them. The CDR3 is 13 residues long. Germline V lookup: CDR1 LGHNA, CDR2 YSLEER. This CDR3 is CASSQARGQPQHF. Written as DNA, the CDR3 is TGCGCCAGCAGCCAAGCCCGGGGGCAGCCCCAGCATTTT.

The chain couples TRBV7-8 to TRBJ2-7, with 9 bases aligning to TRBD1. Germline V CDR1 and CDR2: SGHVS, FQNEAQ. The V segment lost 3 bases and the J segment 6 bases; nucleotides outside the gene matches: 9. CDR3 length: 15 residues. CDR3 protein: CASSFTGTGFREQYF. CDR3 DNA sequence: TGTGCCAGCAGCTTCACCGGGACAGGGTTTCGCGAGCAGTACTTC.

The chain recombines TRBV30 with TRBJ1-2; D remains ambiguous. CDR1 GTSNPN and CDR2 SVGIG come from the germline V gene (reference sequence). Trimming took off 1 base at V and 0 bases at J, with 9 bases between the two ends. The CDR3 is made up of 14 amino acids. CDR3 protein: CAWSEAHSNYGYTF. The DNA of the CDR3 is TGTGCCTGGAGTGAAGCCCACTCTAACTATGGCTACACCTTC.

The chain couples TRBV5-6 to TRBJ2-5, with D possibly matching TRBD1 (6 bases). Germline-derived CDR1 and CDR2 are SGHDT and YYEEEE. The CDR3 length is 14 residues. V lost 4 bases and J 5 bases, leaving 15 bases between the germline ends. The CDR3 DNA sequence: TGTGCCAGCAGCCTCAGGGGCTCCCGGGAGACCCAGTACTTC. Residues: CASSLRGSRETQYF. The variable domain in full, with the rest retrieved from reference TRBV5-6 and TRBJ2-5, is DAGVTQSPTHLIKTRGQQVTLRCSPKSGHDTVSWYQQALGQGPQFIFQYYEEEERQRGNFPDRFSGHQFPNYSSELNVNALLLGDSALYLCASSLRGSRETQYFGPGTRLLVL.

This clone appeared a few times. The chain employs TRBV5-1 and TRBJ2-5; 12 bases map to TRBD1. V shed 0 bases and J 4 bases; nucleotides not matched to a gene: 4. CDR1 and CDR2 from the germline V gene are SGHRS and YFSETQ. The CDR3 is 16 amino acids. The CDR3 protein is CASSLAGTGGSETQYF. The DNA for the CDR3 is TGCGCCAGCAGCTTGGCGGGGACAGGGGGCTCAGAGACCCAGTACTTC. The whole variable domain, remainder taken from reference TRBV5-1 and TRBJ2-5, is KAGVTQTPRYLIKTRGQQVTLSCSPISGHRSVSWYQQTPGQGLQFLFEYFSETQRNKGNFPGRFSGRQFSNSRSEMNVSTLELGDSALYLCASSLAGTGGSETQYFGPGTRLLVL.

CDR3 bases: TGTGCCAGCAGTTCGGGACAGAACACTGAAGCTTTCTTT. Its protein product is CASSSGQNTEAFF. The V and J genes are TRBV28 and TRBJ1-1; the D gene is possibly TRBD1 (6 bases). This CDR3 spans 13 amino acids. Deletions cut 4 bases from V and 1 base from J, with 7 bases between. Germline CDR1 is MDHEN and CDR2 is SYDVKM.

V usage is TRBV20-1 and J usage is TRBJ1-1, with D perhaps TRBD1 (5 bases). The CDR3 is made up of 12 amino acids. Germline V CDR1 and CDR2: DFQATT, SNEGSKA (reference sequence). V lost 6 bases to trimming and J lost 2 bases, with 10 bases between them. CDR3 DNA: TGCAGTGCGAGTCGGACAAACACTGAAGCTTTCTTT. This codes for CSASRTNTEAFF.

For this clone: Other nucleotide sequences in the sample specify the same CDR3. The chain employs TRBV6-5 and TRBJ1-3, with D maybe TRBD1 (6 bases). The germline CDR1 and CDR2 sequences are MNHEY and SVGAGI. Between the trimmed V and J ends, which lost 5 bases and 3 bases, there was a span of 11 bases. The CDR3 has 14 residues. The CDR3 loop reads CASSPQGSGNTIYF. The DNA for the CDR3 is TGTGCCAGCAGTCCGCAGGGGAGTGGAAACACCATATATTTT.

V is TRBV4-3 and J is TRBJ2-5; TRBD2 matches at 8 bases. The V segment lost 2 bases and the J segment 5 bases; nucleotides outside the gene matches: 7. The CDR3 is 15 amino acids. Germline V gene data show CDR1 as LGHNA and CDR2 as YSLEER. The DNA of the CDR3 is TGCGCCAGCAGCCAATACACCGGGGGGGACGAGACCCAGTACTTC. Translation gives CASSQYTGGDETQYF.

This clone appeared once. J is TRBJ1-6 and V is TRBV5-8; D gene uncertain. CDR3 size: 14 residues. The germline V gene encodes CDR1 SGHTS and CDR2 YDEGEE. V dropped 0 bases and J dropped 10 bases, with 11 bases sitting between them. The CDR3 protein is CASSLEAGGSPLHF. The CDR3 nucleotides read TGTGCCAGCAGCTTGGAGGCGGGAGGGTCACCCCTCCACTTT. Using reference TRBV5-8 and TRBJ1-6 for the parts outside the CDR3, the full variable domain is EAGVTQSPTHLIKTRGQQATLRCSPISGHTSVYWYQQALGLGLQFLLWYDEGEERNRGNFPPRFSGRQFPNYSSELNVNALELEDSALYLCASSLEAGGSPLHFGNGTRLTVT.